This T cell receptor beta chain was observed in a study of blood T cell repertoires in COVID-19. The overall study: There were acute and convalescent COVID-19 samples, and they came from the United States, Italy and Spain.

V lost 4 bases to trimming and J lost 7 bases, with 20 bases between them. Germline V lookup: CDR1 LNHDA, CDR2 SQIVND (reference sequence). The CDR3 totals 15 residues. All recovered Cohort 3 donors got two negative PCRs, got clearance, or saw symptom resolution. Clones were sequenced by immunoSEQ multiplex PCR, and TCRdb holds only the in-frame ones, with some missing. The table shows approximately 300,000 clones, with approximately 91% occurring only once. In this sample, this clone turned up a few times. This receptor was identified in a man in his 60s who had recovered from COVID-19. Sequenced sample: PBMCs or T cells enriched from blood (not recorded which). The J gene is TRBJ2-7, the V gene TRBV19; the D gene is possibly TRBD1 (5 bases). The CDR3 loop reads CASSKTAVRFFEQYF. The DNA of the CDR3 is TGTGCCAGTAGTAAGACAGCAGTTCGCTTTTTTGAGCAGTACTTC.